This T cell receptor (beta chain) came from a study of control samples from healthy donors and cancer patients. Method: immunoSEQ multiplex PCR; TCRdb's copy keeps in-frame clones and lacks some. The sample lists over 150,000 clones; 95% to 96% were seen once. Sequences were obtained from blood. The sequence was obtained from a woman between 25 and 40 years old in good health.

The CDR3 protein is CASAGGSGGYNSPLHF. Here the CDR3 DNA reads TGTGCCAGCGCAGGTGGCAGCGGGGGCTATAATTCACCCCTCCACTTT. J is TRBJ1-6 and V is TRBV28, with D tentatively TRBD1 (5 bases). With 8 bases removed from V and 3 bases from J, the gap between germline ends came to 17 bases. The length of the CDR3 is 16 residues. The germline V gene has CDR1 MDHEN and CDR2 SYDVKM.